The text below deals with one T cell receptor beta chain. The time point: around eleven months of natalizumab therapy. Here immunoSEQ multiplex PCR was the method, and the copy in TCRdb shows in-frame clones only, minus some. The sample lists 20,000 to 30,000 clones, more than 85% seen once, with around 2.4% in the top ten. This specimen belongs to a study of multiple sclerosis patients with progressive multifocal leukoencephalopathy. Germline V gene data show CDR1 as SGHVS and CDR2 as FNYEAQ. The CDR3 loop spans 15 amino acids. V lost 5 bases and J 0 bases, leaving 11 bases between the germline ends.

This specimen was PBMCs, taken from a patient treated with natalizumab. The receptor was isolated from a man aged 30-40 years with multiple sclerosis. This sequence joins TRBV7-6 and TRBJ2-1; perhaps TRBD2 as D (5 bases). The CDR3 loop reads CASSTLALSYNEQFF. The CDR3 bases are TGTGCCAGCAGCACCTTAGCGCTCTCCTACAATGAGCAGTTCTTC.